This is a list of T cell receptor beta chains from one sample in a study of CD8 T cells in ankylosing spondylitis. TCRdb itself ran the 5' RACE reads through MiXCR, one entry per CDR3 protein. The table includes about 750,000 distinct CDR3 sequences, roughly 19% detected once. The sequenced sample was blood, either unsorted or a sorted T cell fraction (not recorded which). These receptors originate from a male donor with ankylosing spondylitis. The CDR3 runs from the conserved cysteine through the conserved F or W. The D gene is left open where the match is weak. Rows may omit the clone size; those that give it use once, few, many or a size class.

TRBV6-1,.,.,TRBJ2-7,TGTGCCAGCAGATCCCCAGGAAAACCCTCCTACGAGCAGTACTTC,CASRSPGKPSYEQYF
TRBV20-1,.,TRBD1,TRBJ2-7,TGCAGTGCGCCATTGGACAGGGACGCCTACGAGCAGTACTTC,CSAPLDRDAYEQYF
TRBV12-3/TRBV12-4,few,.,TRBJ2-1,TGTGCCAGCACCACGGATATGGAGGGCAATGAGCAGTTCTTC,CASTTDMEGNEQFF
TRBV7-8,many,.,TRBJ2-3,TGTGCCAGCAGCTCCCAACCCCGCGCCACAGATACGCAGTATTTT,CASSSQPRATDTQYF
TRBV6-2/TRBV6-3,.,TRBD1,TRBJ1-1,TGTGCCAGCAGAGAGGACAGGGGGAGGAACACTGAAGCTTTCTTT,CASREDRGRNTEAFF
TRBV12-3/TRBV12-4,.,.,TRBJ2-2,TGTGCCAGCAGTCAAACCAAGGGGGCCGGGGAGCTGTTTTTT,CASSQTKGAGELFF
TRBV20-1,.,.,TRBJ1-1,TGCAGTGCTAGAGATCGCAGGGTGCCGTCTGAAGCTTTCTTT,CSARDRRVPSEAFF
TRBV20-1,.,.,TRBJ2-2,TGCAGTGCTAGAGATATAGGGGCGGACACCGGGGAGCTGTTTTTT,CSARDIGADTGELFF
TRBV5-1,many,TRBD1,TRBJ1-1,TGCGCCAGCAAGGACAGGGCCGAAATGAACACTGAAGCTTTCTTT,CASKDRAEMNTEAFF
TRBV15,few,TRBD2,TRBJ2-3,TGTGCCACCAGCGCCGGGACTAGCGGGGGTTCAGATACGCAGTATTTT,CATSAGTSGGSDTQYF
TRBV18,few,TRBD1,TRBJ2-1,TGTGCCAGCTCGCCCAGGGGGACCGCCTACAATGAGCAGTTCTTC,CASSPRGTAYNEQFF
TRBV11-2,.,.,TRBJ1-6,TGTGCCAGCAGCTTGTGGACATCGATCTCCTTCAATTCACCCCTCCACTTT,CASSLWTSISFNSPLHF
TRBV20-1,.,TRBD1,TRBJ2-7,TGCAGTGCTAGCGCTTGGGGACAGGCTTCCTACGAGCAGTACTTC,CSASAWGQASYEQYF
TRBV20-1,few,TRBD1,TRBJ1-2,TGCAGTGCTACCTACGGACAGGGAAAGTATGGCTACACCTTC,CSATYGQGKYGYTF
TRBV7-9,few,.,TRBJ1-2,TGTGCCAGCAGCTTAGGGACCAAAGACTATGGCTACACCTTC,CASSLGTKDYGYTF
TRBV27,few,.,TRBJ1-1,TGTGCCAGCAGTTTCCTCGAGGGCACTGAAGCTTTCTTT,CASSFLEGTEAFF